The rows below give T cell receptor beta chains drawn from one sample of a study of brain metastases from non-small cell lung cancer. Using immunoSEQ multiplex PCR, the repertoire was profiled, and TCRdb retains in-frame clones only, with some absent. The sample lists a few thousand clones, roughly 83% occurring once. The sample comprised tissue from a brain metastasis. The origin of the receptors is a donor at least 40 years old with non-small cell lung cancer. CDR3s include the opening cysteine and the closing phenylalanine or tryptophan. D genes are given only for firm matches. A clone size is listed for some rows: how often the clone was seen (once, few, many), or a class if it is expanded.

. | TRBJ2-2 | TRBV7-2 | . | CASSLVGGANTGELFF | TGTGCCAGCAGCTTAGTTGGGGGAGCGAACACCGGGGAGCTGTTTTTT
. | TRBJ2-1 | TRBV15 | . | CATSRGPTTPTYNEQFF | TGTGCCACCAGCAGAGGCCCTACAACCCCCACCTACAATGAGCAGTTCTTC
. | TRBJ1-1 | TRBV2 | . | CAIPIIQGGEAFF | TGTGCCATCCCCATCATTCAGGGAGGTGAAGCTTTCTTT
. | TRBJ1-2 | TRBV19 | TRBD1 | CASSPQGIYGYTF | TGTGCCAGTAGCCCACAGGGGATCTATGGCTACACCTTC
. | TRBJ2-3 | TRBV19 | . | CASSWPPGQQADTQYF | TGTGCCAGTAGTTGGCCCCCCGGGCAGCAGGCAGATACGCAGTATTTT
. | TRBJ2-4 | TRBV5-5 | TRBD1 | CASRDRVENIQYF | TGTGCCAGCAGGGACAGGGTCGAAAACATTCAGTACTTC
few | TRBJ2-1 | TRBV2 | . | CASSETPRGEQFF | TGTGCCAGCAGTGAAACACCCCGGGGTGAGCAGTTCTTC
. | TRBJ1-3 | TRBV10-2 | TRBD1 | CASTPRDSYTGNTIYF | TGCGCCAGCACCCCAAGGGACAGTTATACTGGAAACACCATATATTTT
. | TRBJ1-1 | TRBV5-1 | . | CASSLGAGLNTEAFF | TGCGCCAGCAGCTTGGGGGCTGGGTTGAACACTGAAGCTTTCTTT
. | TRBJ2-4 | TRBV5-6 | . | CASSLGQGGNIQYF | TGTGCCAGCAGCTTAGGTCAGGGCGGAAACATTCAGTACTTC
. | TRBJ2-1 | TRBV10-3 | TRBD2 | CAISEFASGYNEQFF | TGTGCCATCAGTGAGTTCGCTAGCGGGTACAATGAGCAGTTCTTC